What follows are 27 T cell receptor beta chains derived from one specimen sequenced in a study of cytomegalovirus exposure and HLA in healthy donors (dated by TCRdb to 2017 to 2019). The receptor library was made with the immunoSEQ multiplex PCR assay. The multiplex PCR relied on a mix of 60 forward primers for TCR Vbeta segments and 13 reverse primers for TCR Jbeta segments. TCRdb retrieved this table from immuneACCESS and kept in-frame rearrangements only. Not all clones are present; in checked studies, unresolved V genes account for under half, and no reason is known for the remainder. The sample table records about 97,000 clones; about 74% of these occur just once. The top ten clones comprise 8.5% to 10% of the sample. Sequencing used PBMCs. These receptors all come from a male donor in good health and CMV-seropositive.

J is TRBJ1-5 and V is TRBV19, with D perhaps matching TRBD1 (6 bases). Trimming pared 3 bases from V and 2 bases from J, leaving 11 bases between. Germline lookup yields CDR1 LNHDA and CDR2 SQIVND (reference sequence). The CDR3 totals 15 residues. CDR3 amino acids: CASSIGGLGNQPQHF. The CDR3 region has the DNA TGTGCCAGTAGTATCGGGGGGCTGGGCAATCAGCCCCAGCATTTT. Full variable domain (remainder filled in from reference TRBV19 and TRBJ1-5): DGGITQSPKYLFRKEGQNVTLSCEQNLNHDAMYWYRQDPGQGLRLIYYSQIVNDFQKGDIAEGYSVSREKKESFPLTVTSAQKNPTAFYLCASSIGGLGNQPQHFGDGTRLSIL.

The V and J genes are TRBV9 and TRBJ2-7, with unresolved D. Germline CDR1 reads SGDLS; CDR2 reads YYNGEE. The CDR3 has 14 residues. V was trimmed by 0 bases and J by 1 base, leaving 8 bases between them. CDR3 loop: CASSVVGSSYEQYF. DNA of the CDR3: TGTGCCAGCAGCGTAGTTGGCAGTTCCTACGAGCAGTACTTC.

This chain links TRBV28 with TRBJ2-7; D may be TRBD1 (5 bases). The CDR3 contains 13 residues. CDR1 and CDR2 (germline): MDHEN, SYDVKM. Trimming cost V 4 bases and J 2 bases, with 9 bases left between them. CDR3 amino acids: CASSSDNTYEQYF. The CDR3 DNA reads TGTGCCAGCAGTTCGGACAACACCTACGAGCAGTACTTC.

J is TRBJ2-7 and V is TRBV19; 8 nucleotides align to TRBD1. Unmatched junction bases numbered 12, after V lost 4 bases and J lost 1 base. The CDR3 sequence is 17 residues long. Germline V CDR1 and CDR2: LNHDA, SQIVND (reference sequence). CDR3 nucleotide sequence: TGTGCCAGTAGTACCCGGACAGGGTTTGTTCCATCCTACGAGCAGTACTTC. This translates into CASSTRTGFVPSYEQYF.

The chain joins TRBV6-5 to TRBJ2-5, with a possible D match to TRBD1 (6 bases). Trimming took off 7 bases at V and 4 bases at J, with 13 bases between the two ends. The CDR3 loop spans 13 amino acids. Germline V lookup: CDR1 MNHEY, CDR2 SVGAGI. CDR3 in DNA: TGTGCCAGCAACCGCCGAGGGGGAGAGACCCAGTACTTC. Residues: CASNRRGGETQYF.

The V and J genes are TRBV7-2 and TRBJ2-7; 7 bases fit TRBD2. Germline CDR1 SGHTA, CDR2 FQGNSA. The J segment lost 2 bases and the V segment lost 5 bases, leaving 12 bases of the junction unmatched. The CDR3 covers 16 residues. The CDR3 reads CASSRGEGLAAYEQYF. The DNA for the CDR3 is TGTGCCAGCAGCCGTGGGGAAGGGCTAGCGGCCTACGAGCAGTACTTC.

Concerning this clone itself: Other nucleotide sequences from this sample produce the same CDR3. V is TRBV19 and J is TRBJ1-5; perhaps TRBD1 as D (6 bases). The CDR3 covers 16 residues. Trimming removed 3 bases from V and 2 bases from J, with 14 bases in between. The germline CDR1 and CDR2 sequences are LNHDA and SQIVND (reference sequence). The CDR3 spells CASSIIQGIGNQPQHF. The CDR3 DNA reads TGTGCCAGTAGTATTATTCAGGGGATCGGCAATCAGCCCCAGCATTTT. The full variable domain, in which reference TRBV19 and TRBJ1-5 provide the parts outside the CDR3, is DGGITQSPKYLFRKEGQNVTLSCEQNLNHDAMYWYRQDPGQGLRLIYYSQIVNDFQKGDIAEGYSVSREKKESFPLTVTSAQKNPTAFYLCASSIIQGIGNQPQHFGDGTRLSIL.

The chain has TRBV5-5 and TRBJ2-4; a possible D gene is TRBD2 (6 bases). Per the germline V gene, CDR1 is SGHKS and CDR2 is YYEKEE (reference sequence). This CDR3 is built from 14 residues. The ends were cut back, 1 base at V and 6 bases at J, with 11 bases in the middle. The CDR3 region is CASSLLQGGNIQYF. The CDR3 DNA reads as TGTGCCAGCAGCTTGCTTCAGGGAGGAAACATTCAGTACTTC.

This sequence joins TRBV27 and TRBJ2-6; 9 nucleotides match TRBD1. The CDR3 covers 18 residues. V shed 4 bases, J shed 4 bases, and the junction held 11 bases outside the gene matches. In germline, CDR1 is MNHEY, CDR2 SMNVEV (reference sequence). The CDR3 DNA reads TGTGCCAGCAGTTCGTTCCCGGGACAGGGATCCGGGGCCAACGTCCTGACTTTC. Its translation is CASSSFPGQGSGANVLTF.

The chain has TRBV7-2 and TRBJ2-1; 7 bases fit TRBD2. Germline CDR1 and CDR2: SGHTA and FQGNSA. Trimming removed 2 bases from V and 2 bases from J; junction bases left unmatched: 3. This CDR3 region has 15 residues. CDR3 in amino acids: CASSLSSGAYNEQFF. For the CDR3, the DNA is TGTGCCAGCAGCTTATCCAGCGGGGCCTACAATGAGCAGTTCTTC.

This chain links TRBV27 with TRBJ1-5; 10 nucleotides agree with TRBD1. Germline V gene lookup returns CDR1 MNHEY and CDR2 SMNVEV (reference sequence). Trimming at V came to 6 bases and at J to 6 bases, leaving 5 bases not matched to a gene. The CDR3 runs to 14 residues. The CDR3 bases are TGTGCCAGCAGCCCCGGACAGGGGGGTCAGCCCCAGCATTTT. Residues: CASSPGQGGQPQHF.

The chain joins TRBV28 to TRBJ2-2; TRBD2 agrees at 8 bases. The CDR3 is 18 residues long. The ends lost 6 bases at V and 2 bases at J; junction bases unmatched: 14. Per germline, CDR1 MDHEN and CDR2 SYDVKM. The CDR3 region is CASRSGLAGNLNTGELFF. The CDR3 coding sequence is TGTGCCAGCAGATCCGGGTTAGCGGGGAACCTTAACACCGGGGAGCTGTTTTTT. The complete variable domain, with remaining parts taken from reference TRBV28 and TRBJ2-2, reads DVKVTQSSRYLVKRTGEKVFLECVQDMDHENMFWYRQDPGLGLRLIYFSYDVKMKEKGDIPEGYSVSREKKERFSLILESASTNQTSMYLCASRSGLAGNLNTGELFFGEGSRLTVL.

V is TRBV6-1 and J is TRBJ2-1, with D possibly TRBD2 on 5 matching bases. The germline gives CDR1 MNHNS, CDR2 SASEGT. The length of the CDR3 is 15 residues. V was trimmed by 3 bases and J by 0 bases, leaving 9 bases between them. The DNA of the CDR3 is TGTGCCAGCAGTGACGGGAAGAGCTCCTACAATGAGCAGTTCTTC. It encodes CASSDGKSSYNEQFF.

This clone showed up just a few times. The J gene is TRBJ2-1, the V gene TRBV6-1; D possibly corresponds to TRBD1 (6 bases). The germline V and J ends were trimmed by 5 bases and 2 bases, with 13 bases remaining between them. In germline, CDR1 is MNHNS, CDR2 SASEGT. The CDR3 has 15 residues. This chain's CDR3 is CASSFGQGTYNEQFF. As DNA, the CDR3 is TGTGCCAGCAGTTTCGGGCAGGGGACCTACAATGAGCAGTTCTTC.

The CDR3 loop reads CASSEIHPPKRYEQYF. CDR3 coding DNA: TGTGCCAGCAGTGAAATACACCCGCCGAAACGCTACGAGCAGTACTTC. The rearrangement uses TRBV25-1 and TRBJ2-7, with D unclear. Looked up from germline, CDR1 is MGHDK and CDR2 is SYGVNS. Trimming stripped 2 bases from V and 3 bases from J, with 17 bases between. The CDR3 totals 16 residues.

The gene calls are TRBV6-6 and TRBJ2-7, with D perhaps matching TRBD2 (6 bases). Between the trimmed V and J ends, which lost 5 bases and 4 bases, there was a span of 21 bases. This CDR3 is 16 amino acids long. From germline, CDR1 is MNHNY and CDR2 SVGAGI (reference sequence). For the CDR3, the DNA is TGTGCCAGCAGTCCCCCCGGGACCGTGGGGGGATACGAGCAGTACTTC. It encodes CASSPPGTVGGYEQYF.

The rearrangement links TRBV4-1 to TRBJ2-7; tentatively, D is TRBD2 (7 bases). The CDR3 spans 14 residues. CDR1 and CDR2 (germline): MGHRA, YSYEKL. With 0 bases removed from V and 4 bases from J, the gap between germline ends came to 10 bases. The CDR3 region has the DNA TGCGCCAGCAGCCAAGAGGGGGGGCCGTACGAGCAGTACTTC. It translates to CASSQEGGPYEQYF.

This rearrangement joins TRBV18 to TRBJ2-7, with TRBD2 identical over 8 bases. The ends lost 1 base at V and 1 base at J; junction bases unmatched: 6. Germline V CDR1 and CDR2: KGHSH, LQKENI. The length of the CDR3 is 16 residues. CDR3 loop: CASSPLGSGTSYEQYF. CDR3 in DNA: TGTGCCAGCTCACCACTTGGTAGCGGGACTTCCTACGAGCAGTACTTC. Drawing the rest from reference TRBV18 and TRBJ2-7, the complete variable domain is NAGVMQNPRHLVRRRGQEARLRCSPMKGHSHVYWYRQLPEEGLKFMVYLQKENIIDESGMPKERFSAEFPKEGPSILRIQQVVRGDSAAYFCASSPLGSGTSYEQYFGPGTRLTVT.

The CDR3 loop is CATSRDIGLAGGLQYF. The DNA of the CDR3 is TGTGCCACCAGCAGAGATATCGGACTAGCGGGAGGGCTGCAGTACTTC. This chain uses TRBV15 with TRBJ2-7, with 15 bases lining up with TRBD2. The length of the CDR3 is 16 residues. Germline V CDR1 and CDR2: LNHNV, YYDKDF (reference sequence). Trimming at V came to 0 bases and at J to 9 bases, leaving 6 bases not matched to a gene.

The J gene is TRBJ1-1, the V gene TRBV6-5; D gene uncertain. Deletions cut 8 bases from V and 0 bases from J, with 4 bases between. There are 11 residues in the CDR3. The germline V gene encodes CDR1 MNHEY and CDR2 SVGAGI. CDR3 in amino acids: CASLMNTEAFF. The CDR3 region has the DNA TGTGCCAGCTTAATGAACACTGAAGCTTTCTTT.

Written as DNA, the CDR3 is TGTGCCAGCAGTGGCCCCGCATGGGGGGGAGCTTTCTTT. This codes for CASSGPAWGGAFF. The V call is TRBV25-1, the J call TRBJ1-1, with D possibly being TRBD1 (5 bases). V lost 4 bases, J lost 10 bases, and 16 bases lay in between. Germline lookup yields CDR1 MGHDK and CDR2 SYGVNS. This CDR3 has 13 residues.

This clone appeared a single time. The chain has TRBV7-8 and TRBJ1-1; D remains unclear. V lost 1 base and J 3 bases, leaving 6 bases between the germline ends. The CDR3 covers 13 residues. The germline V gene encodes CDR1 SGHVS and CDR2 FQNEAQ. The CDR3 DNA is TGTGCCAGCAGCTTAGTATTGTACACTGAAGCTTTCTTT. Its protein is CASSLVLYTEAFF.

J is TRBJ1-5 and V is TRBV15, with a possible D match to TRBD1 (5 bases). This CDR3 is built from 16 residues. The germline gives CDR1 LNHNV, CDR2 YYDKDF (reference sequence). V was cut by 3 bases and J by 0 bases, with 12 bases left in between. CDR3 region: CATSSMRGNSNQPQHF. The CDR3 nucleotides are TGTGCCACCAGCAGTATGCGGGGGAATAGCAATCAGCCCCAGCATTTT. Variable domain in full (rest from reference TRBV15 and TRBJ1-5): DAMVIQNPRYQVTQFGKPVTLSCSQTLNHNVMYWYQQKSSQAPKLLFHYYDKDFNNEADTPDNFQSRRPNTSFCFLDIRSPGLGDTAMYLCATSSMRGNSNQPQHFGDGTRLSIL.

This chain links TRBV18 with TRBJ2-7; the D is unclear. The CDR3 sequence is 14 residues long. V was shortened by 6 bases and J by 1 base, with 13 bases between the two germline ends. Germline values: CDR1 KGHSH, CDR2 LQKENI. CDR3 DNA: TGTGCCAGCTCCTCCGACCGACTTTCCTACGAGCAGTACTTC. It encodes CASSSDRLSYEQYF.

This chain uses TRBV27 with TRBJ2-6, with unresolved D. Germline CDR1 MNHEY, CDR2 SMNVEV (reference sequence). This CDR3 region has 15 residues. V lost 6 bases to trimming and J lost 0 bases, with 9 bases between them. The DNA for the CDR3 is TGTGCCAGCAGCCTTCATAGCTCTGGGGCCAACGTCCTGACTTTC. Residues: CASSLHSSGANVLTF.

CDR3 sequence (DNA): TGTGCCAGCAGCTCAACAGTTGAGCAGTTCTTC. Translating gives CASSSTVEQFF. This chain links TRBV7-8 with TRBJ2-1, with no clear D. The CDR3 covers 11 residues. V gave up 4 bases and J gave up 9 bases, with 7 bases separating them. Germline CDR1 is SGHVS and CDR2 is FQNEAQ.

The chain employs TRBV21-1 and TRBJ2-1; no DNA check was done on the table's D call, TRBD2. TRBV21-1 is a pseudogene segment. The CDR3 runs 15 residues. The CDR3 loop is CASSKGAAESNEQFF. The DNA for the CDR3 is TGTGCCAGCAGCAAAGGGGCAGCGGAGTCCAATGAGCAGTTCTTC.